The subject of this entry is one T cell receptor beta chain. Germline-derived CDR1 and CDR2 are SGHNT and YENEEA. This CDR3 has 16 amino acids. Trimming pared 5 bases from V and 2 bases from J, leaving 16 bases between. This sample was included in a study of blood T cell repertoires in COVID-19. Study-wide background: T cells, B-cell-depleted T cells, or PBMCs supplied cDNA or gDNA.

In the source study's methods: Reference gene primer amplification gave nucleated cell count estimates. Libraries were prepared by immunoSEQ multiplex PCR; TCRdb keeps only in-frame clonotypes and omits some of them. V and J calls and clone size follow that table, whereas D and trimming were derived from the DNA. This table holds over 50,000 clones, 85% to 90% found once. The clonotype comes from a man aged 65-85 years with active COVID-19. The material sequenced was peripheral blood. V is TRBV11-3 and J is TRBJ2-1; possibly TRBD1 for D (5 bases). The CDR3 DNA is TGTGCCAGCAGCCCACCCCAGGGCATCCCCTACAATGAGCAGTTCTTC. Amino acid sequence: CASSPPQGIPYNEQFF. The full variable domain, in which reference TRBV11-3 and TRBJ2-1 provide the parts outside the CDR3, is EAGVVQSPRYKIIEKKQPVAFWCNPISGHNTLYWYLQNLGQGPELLIRYENEEAVDDSQLPKDRFSAERLKGVDSTLKIQPAELGDSAVYLCASSPPQGIPYNEQFFGPGTRLTVL.